The source of this T cell receptor (beta chain) is a study of CXCR3-negative and CXCR3-positive naive CD8 T cells. Broader study findings: Memory CD8+ cells showed much lower diversity, while both naive subsets were comparably high.

Turning to this clonotype: Its antigen remains unidentified.

Using triplicate sorts, some 300,000 cells were collected each time from every CD8+ T cell subset. UMI-labeled TRB cDNA libraries were prepared by 5' RACE. One entry per CDR3 protein, without DNA, is what TCRdb gives after re-calling the 5' RACE reads. Reported are roughly 29,000 distinct CDR3 sequences; the ten largest clones contain 10%. The CDR3 has 16 residues. Germline CDR1 MNHEY, CDR2 SVGEGT. The receptor comes from a human donor in good health. Some clones in this sample may be carry-over from other donors' samples. The chain is built from TRBV6-2 or TRBV6-3 and TRBJ2-2; without DNA, the TCRdb call of TRBD1 cannot be checked. Sequencing input: memory CD8+ T cells from blood. The CDR3 region is CASSYWDRVPTGELFF.